The 30 T cell receptor beta chains in this list originate from one sample, sequenced in a study of blood T cell repertoires in COVID-19. Sequencing used immunoSEQ multiplex PCR; TCRdb keeps in-frame clones, though not all of them. The table has about 120,000 clones, 60% to 80% seen once; the top ten hold roughly 5.5%. The sample consisted of peripheral blood. These receptors were collected from a man in his 60s with acute or convalescent COVID-19.

This clone was seen just once. V and J are TRBV19 and TRBJ2-1, with TRBD1 as a possible D gene (5 bases). The CDR3 covers 14 residues. Between the trimmed V and J ends, which lost 3 bases and 5 bases, there was a span of 11 bases. Germline V CDR1 and CDR2: LNHDA, SQIVND (reference sequence). This CDR3 is CASSILRADNEQFF. CDR3 bases: TGTGCCAGTAGTATCCTCAGGGCCGACAATGAGCAGTTCTTC.

Only a few counts were recorded for this clone. The chain combines TRBV20-1 with TRBJ2-2; no definite D call. CDR1 is DFQATT, CDR2 SNEGSKA, per germline (reference sequence). The CDR3 extends over 11 amino acids. V was cut by 3 bases and J by 7 bases, with 6 bases left in between. The chain's CDR3 is CSARADGELFF. DNA of the CDR3: TGCAGTGCTAGGGCAGACGGGGAGCTGTTTTTT.

The chain employs TRBV6-5 and TRBJ2-7, with 8 bases identical to TRBD2. With V trimmed by 3 bases and J by 0 bases, 4 bases remained unmatched. This CDR3 contains 15 residues. From germline, CDR1 is MNHEY and CDR2 SVGAGI. In DNA, the CDR3 is TGTGCCAGCAGTTATCGACGGGGGGGCTCCTACGAGCAGTACTTC. Its translation: CASSYRRGGSYEQYF.

The rearrangement uses TRBV19 and TRBJ1-2, with D maybe TRBD1 (5 bases). The germline gives CDR1 LNHDA, CDR2 SQIVND (reference sequence). The CDR3 loop spans 14 amino acids. Trimming took 6 bases from V and 4 from J, leaving 15 bases between them. CDR3 coding DNA: TGTGCCAGTAGGCCAGGGTCTCATGGCTATGGCTACACCTTC. Amino acid sequence: CASRPGSHGYGYTF.

This clone was seen once. V and J are TRBV5-1 and TRBJ2-2, with 9 positions matching TRBD1. The CDR3 covers 16 residues. Germline lookup yields CDR1 SGHRS and CDR2 YFSETQ. J gave up 3 bases and V 1 base, and 4 bases lay outside the gene matches. The DNA for the CDR3 is TGCGCCAGCAGCTTGTCCGGGACAGGGTACACCGGGGAGCTGTTTTTT. Translating gives CASSLSGTGYTGELFF.

This chain connects TRBV2 to TRBJ2-1; TRBD1 might be the D (5 bases). The CDR3 length is 14 residues. Trimming left V 5 bases short and J 5 bases short, with 13 bases between. Germline loops: CDR1 SNHLY, CDR2 FYNNEI. The CDR3, as DNA: TGTGCCAGCAGTATAAGGGGCAGCCACAATGAGCAGTTCTTC. Translation: CASSIRGSHNEQFF.

There are a few counts of this clone. The chain employs TRBV2 and TRBJ1-2; D is ambiguous. V lost 5 bases to trimming and J lost 8 bases, with 12 bases between them. The CDR3 runs 12 residues. The germline V gene encodes CDR1 SNHLY and CDR2 FYNNEI. Here the CDR3 DNA reads TGTGCCAGCAGTCCCCGGTCGGGAGGCTACACCTTC. Residues: CASSPRSGGYTF.

Here the CDR3 DNA reads TGTGCCAGCAGCTTGGTTCCTAGTTCGAAGACCCAGTACTTC. This translates into CASSLVPSSKTQYF. The chain uses TRBV5-6 and TRBJ2-5, with unresolved D. V gave up 0 bases and J gave up 6 bases, with 12 bases separating them. The germline V gene has CDR1 SGHDT and CDR2 YYEEEE. The CDR3 length is 14 residues.

This CDR3 is CASSVTDRVGYEQYF. Here the CDR3 DNA reads TGTGCCAGCAGCGTGACCGACAGGGTTGGGTACGAGCAGTACTTC. The chain recombines TRBV9 with TRBJ2-7, with TRBD1 identical over 7 bases. The CDR3 contains 15 residues. V shed 2 bases, J shed 4 bases, and the junction held 9 bases outside the gene matches. Germline V lookup: CDR1 SGDLS, CDR2 YYNGEE.

In its sample, this clone was seen a few times. The CDR3 region has the DNA TGTGCCTGGAGTGGACAGGTCGTTAGCAATCAGCCCCAGCATTTT. Translated: CAWSGQVVSNQPQHF. The chain uses TRBV30 and TRBJ1-5; a weak D match, TRBD1 (6 bases). The germline V gene has CDR1 GTSNPN and CDR2 SVGIG (reference sequence). The CDR3 is 15 amino acids. Trimming took 1 base from V and 0 from J, leaving 10 bases between them.

This clone was seen many times. The chain carries TRBV2 and TRBJ2-2; the D is unclear. The CDR3 is 13 amino acids. Per germline, CDR1 SNHLY and CDR2 FYNNEI. V was trimmed by 6 bases and J by 4 bases, leaving 9 bases between them. In DNA, the CDR3 is TGTGCCAGCAGCCTAGTGCTCACCGGGGAGCTGTTTTTT. Protein: CASSLVLTGELFF.

This clone was counted once. The chain recombines TRBV7-9 with TRBJ2-2; 9 nucleotides agree with TRBD1. Germline CDR1 is SEHNR and CDR2 is FQNEAQ (reference sequence). CDR3 size: 16 residues. V was pared by 4 bases and J by 1 base, with 4 bases of the junction left unmatched. CDR3 protein: CASSSRDRVNTGELFF. The CDR3 DNA is TGTGCCAGCAGCTCCCGGGACAGGGTGAACACCGGGGAGCTGTTTTTT.

CDR3 in amino acids: CASSYPGQSTTIYF. As DNA, the CDR3 is TGTGCCAGCAGCTACCCGGGACAGAGTACCACCATATATTTT. This chain links TRBV3-1 (or the pseudogene TRBV3-2) with TRBJ1-3, with 7 bases aligning to TRBD1. CDR1 is LGHDT and CDR2 is YNNKEL in the germline V gene (reference sequence). The ends lost 5 bases at V and 9 bases at J; junction bases unmatched: 10. The CDR3 length is 14 residues.

This clone was counted only a few times. The chain is built from TRBV18 and TRBJ1-2; 7 bases map to TRBD1. V lost 5 bases, J lost 5 bases, and 11 bases stayed unmatched. Germline V gene data show CDR1 as KGHSH and CDR2 as LQKENI. The CDR3 is made up of 15 amino acids. This chain's CDR3 is CASSTAGTDAYGYTF. The CDR3 DNA follows: TGTGCCAGCTCAACAGCCGGGACAGATGCTTATGGCTACACCTTC.

The chain recombines TRBV5-1 with TRBJ2-1; no definite D call. Trimming took off 8 bases at V and 7 bases at J, with 10 bases between the two ends. Germline CDR1 SGHRS, CDR2 YFSETQ. This CDR3 has 11 residues. Here the CDR3 DNA reads TGCGCCAGTTCTCGGTTGAATGAGCAGTTCTTC. Translating it yields CASSRLNEQFF.

The chain employs TRBV18 and TRBJ2-1, with 7 bases matching TRBD1. Per germline, CDR1 KGHSH and CDR2 LQKENI. The CDR3 runs to 16 residues. Unmatched junction bases numbered 10, after V lost 6 bases and J lost 2 bases. CDR3: CASSLTTGQTYNEQFF. As DNA, the CDR3 is TGTGCCAGCTCTCTAACTACGGGACAGACCTACAATGAGCAGTTCTTC.

The V call is TRBV28, the J call TRBJ2-1, with 7 bases fitting TRBD2. Trimming removed 4 bases from V and 0 bases from J; junction bases left unmatched: 3. CDR1 MDHEN and CDR2 SYDVKM come from the germline V gene. The CDR3 spans 15 residues. The CDR3 sequence is CASSWGGSSYNEQFF. For the CDR3, the DNA is TGTGCCAGCAGTTGGGGGGGATCCTCCTACAATGAGCAGTTCTTC.

Written as DNA, the CDR3 is TGTGCCAGCAGAGGGGGGGGCACGTCTAATGAAAAACTGTTTTTT. Translated, it gives CASRGGGTSNEKLFF. The chain is built from TRBV27 and TRBJ1-4; perhaps TRBD1 as D (6 bases). Germline V gene sequence: CDR1 MNHEY, CDR2 SMNVEV (reference sequence). This CDR3 is 15 amino acids long. V dropped 6 bases and J dropped 3 bases, with 14 bases sitting between them.

The chain combines TRBV29-1 with TRBJ2-5, with 8 bases lining up with TRBD1. The CDR3 sequence is 12 residues long. The germline gives CDR1 SQVTM, CDR2 ANQGSEA. Losses at the gene ends were 3 bases for V and 4 bases for J; bases not matched to a gene: 1. The CDR3 region has the DNA TGCAGCGTTGACAGGGGGCGAGAGACCCAGTACTTC. Amino acids: CSVDRGRETQYF.

In this sample, this clone turned up a few times. The chain combines TRBV5-8 with TRBJ1-6; 9 bases line up with TRBD1. V was pared by 3 bases and J by 1 base, with 2 bases of the junction left unmatched. Germline-derived CDR1 and CDR2 are SGHTS and YDEGEE. The CDR3 consists of 16 residues. CDR3 sequence reads: CASSWDRVSYNSPLHF. The CDR3 nucleotides read TGTGCCAGCAGCTGGGACAGGGTATCCTATAATTCACCCCTCCACTTT.

V is TRBV7-3 and J is TRBJ1-6; possible D gene TRBD1, 5 bases. With 0 bases removed from V and 4 bases from J, the gap between germline ends came to 7 bases. CDR1 is SGHTA and CDR2 is FQGTGA in the germline V gene. This CDR3 is built from 15 residues. DNA for the CDR3: TGTGCCAGCAGCTTAACGGGGCAGTATAATTCACCCCTCCACTTT. This translates into CASSLTGQYNSPLHF.

V and J are TRBV13 and TRBJ1-1; TRBD1 agrees at 8 bases. The CDR3 totals 14 residues. The V gene's germline CDR1 is PRHDT and CDR2 FYEKMQ (reference sequence). Trimming removed 5 bases from V and 1 base from J; junction bases left unmatched: 3. The CDR3 loop is CASSEGQANTEAFF. The CDR3 coding sequence is TGTGCCAGCAGCGAGGGACAGGCGAACACTGAAGCTTTCTTT.

The chain recombines TRBV11-3 with TRBJ2-4; 12 positions match TRBD2. The CDR3 sequence is 16 residues long. In germline, CDR1 is SGHNT, CDR2 YENEEA. The V segment lost 1 base and the J segment 8 bases; nucleotides outside the gene matches: 6. CDR3 sequence: CASSLVPTSGSYIQYF. For the CDR3, the DNA is TGTGCCAGCAGCTTAGTCCCGACTAGCGGGAGTTACATTCAGTACTTC.

The gene calls are TRBV14 and TRBJ2-2, with a possible D match to TRBD1 (7 bases). The germline gives CDR1 SGHDN, CDR2 FVKESK. The germline V and J ends were trimmed by 7 bases and 6 bases, with 9 bases remaining between them. The CDR3 runs to 12 residues. CDR3 nucleotides: TGTGCCAGCACCAGGGGGGCCGGGGAGCTGTTTTTT. Protein sequence: CASTRGAGELFF.

The chain employs TRBV28 and TRBJ1-1; a possible D gene is TRBD1 (5 bases). This CDR3 is built from 15 residues. Deletions cut 10 bases from V and 1 base from J, with 19 bases between. Germline-derived CDR1 and CDR2 are MDHEN and SYDVKM. The CDR3 sequence is CATSRQTLGNTEAFF. The CDR3 DNA reads as TGTGCCACCTCACGACAGACTTTGGGGAACACTGAAGCTTTCTTT.

The CDR3 DNA reads TGTGCCAGCAGCGCCACGGGGAACTATGGCTACACCTTC. This translates into CASSATGNYGYTF. This chain connects TRBV11-2 to TRBJ1-2, with D hard to call. Germline CDR1 and CDR2: SGHAT and FQNNGV. V lost 5 bases and J 2 bases, leaving 9 bases between the germline ends. This CDR3 spans 13 amino acids.

This clone was observed a single time. The chain joins TRBV28 to TRBJ1-2; D gene unclear. This CDR3 is 13 amino acids long. V lost 6 bases to trimming and J lost 8 bases, with 16 bases between them. From germline, CDR1 is MDHEN and CDR2 SYDVKM. CDR3 sequence: CASRQTLVGGYTF. The CDR3, as DNA: TGTGCCAGCAGACAGACACTAGTTGGAGGCTACACCTTC.

The chain links TRBV7-9 to TRBJ1-5; 12 bases line up with TRBD1. The V segment lost 0 bases and the J segment 2 bases; nucleotides outside the gene matches: 5. The CDR3 runs 18 residues. Germline-derived CDR1 and CDR2 are SEHNR and FQNEAQ (reference sequence). CDR3 loop: CASSLASGTGGGNQPQHF. The CDR3 coding sequence is TGTGCCAGCAGCTTAGCCTCCGGGACAGGGGGCGGCAATCAGCCCCAGCATTTT.

This rearrangement joins TRBV5-5 to TRBJ1-4; no clear D gene. The CDR3 runs to 16 residues. Trimming stripped 4 bases from V and 0 bases from J, with 13 bases between. Germline V CDR1 and CDR2: SGHKS, YYEKEE (reference sequence). CDR3 region: CASSPRITATNEKLFF. Written as DNA, the CDR3 is TGTGCCAGCAGCCCGAGAATCACTGCAACTAATGAAAAACTGTTTTTT.

This chain connects TRBV21-1 to TRBJ1-2; TRBD1 reflects the table's D call only, with no check against the DNA. TRBV21-1 is assigned pseudogene status. This CDR3 is built from 16 residues. The CDR3 DNA reads as TGTGCCAGCAGCCTGCCCTCGAGGGGGACTAACTATGGCTACACCTTC. It is translated as CASSLPSRGTNYGYTF.